This T cell receptor beta chain derives from a study of blood T cell repertoires in COVID-19. The overall study: The origin of the acute and convalescent COVID-19 samples was the United States, Italy and Spain. T cells, B-cell-depleted T cells, or PBMCs provided the cDNA or gDNA that served as material.

CDR3 length: 15 amino acids. Trimming at V came to 5 bases and at J to 7 bases, leaving 11 bases not matched to a gene. Germline-derived CDR1 and CDR2 are MNHEY and SVGAGI. Under the authors' procedure: Estimation of nucleated cell counts was performed using reference gene primer amplification. TCRdb's table, derived via immunoSEQ multiplex PCR, lists solely in-frame clones and lacks some. The V and J calls and clone size come from that table; D and trimming were worked out from the DNA. The data show 25,000 to 30,000 clones, roughly 90% seen once. The rearrangement uses TRBV6-5 and TRBJ1-5; the match to TRBD1 covers 7 bases. The source of this sequence is a human donor in a cohort sampled during active COVID-19. The specimen was peripheral blood. The CDR3 DNA reads as TGTGCCAGCAGTCCGGACAGGAATTACAGGCAGCCCCAGCATTTT. Amino acids: CASSPDRNYRQPQHF.